This T cell receptor (beta chain) was observed in a study of shared clonotypes between healthy human individuals. Only in-frame clones appear in the TCRdb table, and some are missing; sequencing was by immunoSEQ multiplex PCR. The sample yields 2 million to 2.5 million clones, 85% to 95% seen once. Germline values: CDR1 KGHSH, CDR2 LQKENI. V shed 6 bases and J shed 1 base, with 15 bases lying between them. This CDR3 is 16 amino acids long. Everyone who donated was a Caucasian adult who lived in Nashville, Tennessee. A few counts support this clone. The material sequenced was naive CD4+ T cells sorted from blood. Subset specified: CD45RA+ positively selected. The V gene is TRBV18, the J gene TRBJ2-2; no reliable D call. This sequence originates from a man between 18 and 35 years old in good health. CDR3: CASSPTQTVNTGELFF. The DNA for the CDR3 is TGTGCCAGCTCCCCTACCCAGACGGTGAACACCGGGGAGCTGTTTTTT. The whole variable domain, remainder taken from reference TRBV18 and TRBJ2-2, is NAGVMQNPRHLVRRRGQEARLRCSPMKGHSHVYWYRQLPEEGLKFMVYLQKENIIDESGMPKERFSAEFPKEGPSILRIQQVVRGDSAAYFCASSPTQTVNTGELFFGEGSRLTVL.